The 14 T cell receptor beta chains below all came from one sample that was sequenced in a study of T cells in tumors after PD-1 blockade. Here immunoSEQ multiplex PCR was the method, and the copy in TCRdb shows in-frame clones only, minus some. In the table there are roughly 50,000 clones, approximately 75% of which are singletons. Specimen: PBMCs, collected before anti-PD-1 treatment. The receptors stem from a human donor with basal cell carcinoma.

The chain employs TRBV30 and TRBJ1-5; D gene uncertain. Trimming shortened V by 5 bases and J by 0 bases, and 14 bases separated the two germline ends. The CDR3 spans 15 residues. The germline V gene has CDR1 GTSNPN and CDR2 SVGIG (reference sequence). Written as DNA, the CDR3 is TGTGCCTGGGCCTCAGGAGCATATAGCAATCAGCCCCAGCATTTT. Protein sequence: CAWASGAYSNQPQHF.

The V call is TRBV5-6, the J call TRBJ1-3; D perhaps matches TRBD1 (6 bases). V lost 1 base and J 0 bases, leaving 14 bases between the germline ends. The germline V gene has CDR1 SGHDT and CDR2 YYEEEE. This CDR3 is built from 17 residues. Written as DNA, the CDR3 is TGTGCCAGCAGCTTGTTGAGTCAGGGGCCCTCTGGAAACACCATATATTTT. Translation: CASSLLSQGPSGNTIYF.

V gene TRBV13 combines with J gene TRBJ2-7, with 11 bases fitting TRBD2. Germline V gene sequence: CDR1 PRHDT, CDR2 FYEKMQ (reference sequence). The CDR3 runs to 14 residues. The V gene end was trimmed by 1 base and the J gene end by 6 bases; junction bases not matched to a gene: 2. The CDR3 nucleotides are TGTGCCAGCAGCTTAGCAGGACTAGCGGGCGAGCAGTACTTC. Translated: CASSLAGLAGEQYF.

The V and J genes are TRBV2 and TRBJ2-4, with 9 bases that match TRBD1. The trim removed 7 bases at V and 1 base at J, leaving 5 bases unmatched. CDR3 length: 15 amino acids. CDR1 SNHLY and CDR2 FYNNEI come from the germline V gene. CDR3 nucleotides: TGTGCCAGCACATGGGACAGGGAGGCCAAAAACATTCAGTACTTC. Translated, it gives CASTWDREAKNIQYF.

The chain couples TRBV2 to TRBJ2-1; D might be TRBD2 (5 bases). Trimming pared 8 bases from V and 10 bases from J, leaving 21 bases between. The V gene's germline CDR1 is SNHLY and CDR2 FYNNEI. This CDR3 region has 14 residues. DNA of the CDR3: TGTGCCAGCGGAAGGACGGGAACTCCCTCGGAGCAGTTCTTC. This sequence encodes CASGRTGTPSEQFF.

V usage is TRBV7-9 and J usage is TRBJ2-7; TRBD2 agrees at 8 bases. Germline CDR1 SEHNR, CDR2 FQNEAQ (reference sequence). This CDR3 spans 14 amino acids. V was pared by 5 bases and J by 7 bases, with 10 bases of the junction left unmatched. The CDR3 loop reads CASSLALPGGEQYF. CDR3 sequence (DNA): TGTGCCAGCAGCCTGGCCTTGCCGGGGGGGGAGCAGTACTTC.

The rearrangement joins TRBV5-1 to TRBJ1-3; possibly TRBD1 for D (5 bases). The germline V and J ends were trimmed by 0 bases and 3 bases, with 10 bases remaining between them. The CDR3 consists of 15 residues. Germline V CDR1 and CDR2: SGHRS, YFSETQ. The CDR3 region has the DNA TGCGCCAGCAGCTTGGGGCAGGGCGGTGGAAACACCATATATTTT. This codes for CASSLGQGGGNTIYF.

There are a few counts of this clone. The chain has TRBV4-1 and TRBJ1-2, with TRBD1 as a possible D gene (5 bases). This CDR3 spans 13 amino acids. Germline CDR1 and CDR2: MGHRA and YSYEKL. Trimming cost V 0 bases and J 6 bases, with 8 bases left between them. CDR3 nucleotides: TGCGCCAGCAGCCAAGAGAGGGGCCATGGCTACACCTTC. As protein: CASSQERGHGYTF.

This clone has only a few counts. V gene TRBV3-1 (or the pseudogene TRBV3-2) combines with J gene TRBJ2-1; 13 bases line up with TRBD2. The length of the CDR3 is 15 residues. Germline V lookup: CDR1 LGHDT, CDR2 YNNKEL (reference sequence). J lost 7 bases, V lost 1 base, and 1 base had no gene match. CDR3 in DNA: TGTGCCAGCAGCCAAGGGACTAGCGGGAGTAATGAGCAGTTCTTC. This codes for CASSQGTSGSNEQFF.

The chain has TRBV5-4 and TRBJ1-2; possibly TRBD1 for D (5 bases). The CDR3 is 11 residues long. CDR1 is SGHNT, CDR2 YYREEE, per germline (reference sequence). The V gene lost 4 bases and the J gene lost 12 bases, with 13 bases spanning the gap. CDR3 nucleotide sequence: TGTGCCAGCAGCAACGACAGTAGCCACACCTTC. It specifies CASSNDSSHTF.

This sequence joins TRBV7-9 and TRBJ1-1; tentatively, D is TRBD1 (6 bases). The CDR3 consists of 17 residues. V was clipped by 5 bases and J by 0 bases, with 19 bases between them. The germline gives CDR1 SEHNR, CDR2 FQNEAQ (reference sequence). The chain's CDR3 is CASSLSMGGGLNTEAFF. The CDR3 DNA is TGTGCCAGCAGCCTGAGTATGGGGGGCGGTTTGAACACTGAAGCTTTCTTT.

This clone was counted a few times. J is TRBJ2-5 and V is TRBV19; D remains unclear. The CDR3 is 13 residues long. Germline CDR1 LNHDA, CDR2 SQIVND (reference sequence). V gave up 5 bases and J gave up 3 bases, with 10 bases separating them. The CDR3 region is CASSAIVEETQYF. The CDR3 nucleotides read TGTGCCAGTAGTGCTATTGTGGAAGAGACCCAGTACTTC.

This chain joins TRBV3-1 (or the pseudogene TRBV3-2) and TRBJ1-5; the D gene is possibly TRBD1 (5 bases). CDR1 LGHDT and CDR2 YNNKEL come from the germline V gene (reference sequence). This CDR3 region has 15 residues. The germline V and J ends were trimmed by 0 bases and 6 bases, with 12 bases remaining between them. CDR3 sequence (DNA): TGTGCCAGCAGCCAAGATTCGGCAGGGCGTCAGCCCCAGCATTTT. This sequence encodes CASSQDSAGRQPQHF.

CDR3 in DNA: TGTGCCGTCACCGGGACGGTGAACACTGAAGCTTTCTTT. Amino acid sequence: CAVTGTVNTEAFF. The chain combines TRBV6-5 with TRBJ1-1, with D tentatively TRBD1 (5 bases). This CDR3 is 13 amino acids long. Germline V gene sequence: CDR1 MNHEY, CDR2 SVGAGI. The germline V and J ends were trimmed by 11 bases and 0 bases, with 13 bases remaining between them.